This T cell receptor beta chain came from a study of shared clonotypes between healthy human individuals. Study conclusions and caveats: When compared with the clonotypes that were shared by all four sorted-subset donors, the non-shared clonotypes turned out to have lower generation probabilities.

Produced via immunoSEQ multiplex PCR; TCRdb's table is partial and in-frame only. Found here are about 2.3 million clones, about 92% of them singletons; the top ten hold under 0.45%. As for this clone: No antigen is known for it.

Germline V gene lookup returns CDR1 SGHAT and CDR2 FQNNGV. Trimming removed 5 bases at V and 5 bases at J, with 15 bases between. CDR3 size: 15 residues. This TCR derives from a man aged 18 to 29 in good health. Some clones in this sample may be carry-over from other donors' samples. The rearrangement uses TRBV11-2 and TRBJ2-2; possible D gene TRBD2, 6 bases. Sample: naive CD4+ T cells from PBMCs. Subset denoted: CD45RA+ positively selected. CDR3 residues: CASSRLGTVTGELFF. CDR3 nucleotide sequence: TGTGCCAGCAGCCGACTTGGGACTGTGACCGGGGAGCTGTTTTTT.